The 8 T cell receptor beta chains below were found in one sample sequenced in a study of cytomegalovirus exposure and HLA in healthy donors. It was with 60 Vbeta and 13 Jbeta primers that the PCR ran. Assay used: immunoSEQ multiplex PCR; TCRdb lists only in-frame clones, some missing. This sample yields some 100,000 clones, of which approximately 73% are seen a single time; 3% to 4% belongs to the top ten. The sample taken for sequencing was PBMCs. The receptors come from a woman in her 50s in good health and CMV-seropositive.

The CDR3 is CASRLQGSSEAFF. Written as DNA, the CDR3 is TGTGCCAGCAGGTTACAGGGCAGTTCTGAAGCTTTCTTT. V gene TRBV5-6 combines with J gene TRBJ1-1, with D possibly matching TRBD1 (6 bases). V was cut by 5 bases and J by 6 bases, with 14 bases left in between. CDR1 is SGHDT and CDR2 is YYEEEE in the germline V gene. The CDR3 is 13 amino acids.

The rearrangement links TRBV6-1 to TRBJ2-3; D not certain. Germline V gene data show CDR1 as MNHNS and CDR2 as SASEGT. The CDR3 extends over 15 amino acids. V was cut by 1 base and J by 2 bases, with 10 bases left in between. The CDR3 spells CASSEVRLFTDTQYF. CDR3 sequence (DNA): TGTGCCAGCAGTGAAGTCAGACTTTTCACAGATACGCAGTATTTT.

The chain combines TRBV5-5 with TRBJ2-7, with D perhaps TRBD2 (6 bases). The CDR3 totals 13 residues. Trimming cost V 3 bases and J 4 bases, with 11 bases left between them. Germline assignment: CDR1 SGHKS and CDR2 YYEKEE (reference sequence). Here the CDR3 DNA reads TGTGCCAGCAGCTCGGGACTTCGATACGAGCAGTACTTC. This codes for CASSSGLRYEQYF.

This clone was seen once. Compared with germline, one end of the junction differs, possibly owing to a read error. The CDR3 bases are TGTTCCAGCAGCTTAGGACAGCCTCAAGAGACCCAGTACTTC. Amino acids: CSSSLGQPQETQYF. V usage is TRBV7-9 and J usage is TRBJ2-5, with D maybe TRBD1 (6 bases). Germline V gene sequence: CDR1 SEHNR, CDR2 FQNEAQ (reference sequence). The CDR3 loop spans 14 amino acids.

This chain joins TRBV6-5 and TRBJ1-3; 9 nucleotides agree with TRBD1. The V gene's germline CDR1 is MNHEY and CDR2 SVGAGI. Trimming took 4 bases from V and 9 from J; bases not matched to a gene: 7. CDR3 length equals 14 residues. The chain's CDR3 is CASSLQGAGSTIYF. The CDR3 DNA reads TGTGCCAGCAGTTTACAGGGGGCAGGTAGCACCATATATTTT.

This chain joins TRBV4-1 and TRBJ2-7, with D unclear. Trimming cost V 0 bases and J 0 bases, with 15 bases left between them. CDR1 MGHRA and CDR2 YSYEKL come from the germline V gene. This CDR3 has 17 residues. The CDR3 DNA follows: TGCGCCAGCAGCCAAGAGGTGGCTGGAACGGGCTCCTACGAGCAGTACTTC. Translated, it gives CASSQEVAGTGSYEQYF.

This clone came up once. This chain connects TRBV5-8 to TRBJ1-1, with a weak D call TRBD1 (5 bases). The CDR3 is made up of 14 amino acids. The germline V and J ends were trimmed by 2 bases and 0 bases, with 8 bases remaining between them. Germline V gene lookup returns CDR1 SGHTS and CDR2 YDEGEE. Written as DNA, the CDR3 is TGTGCCAGCAGCTTACAGGTCGTGAACACTGAAGCTTTCTTT. Translated, it gives CASSLQVVNTEAFF.

This clone was counted only a few times. The chain is built from TRBV5-4 and TRBJ1-6, with D tentatively TRBD1 (5 bases). V lost 4 bases to trimming and J lost 11 bases, with 16 bases between them. CDR1 SGHNT and CDR2 YYREEE come from the germline V gene (reference sequence). The length of the CDR3 is 14 residues. The CDR3 DNA follows: TGTGCCAGCAGCCTTCAGGGCCTTGGGACACCCCTCCACTTT. Translated: CASSLQGLGTPLHF.